A selection of T cell receptor beta chains follows, all from one sample in a study of blood T cell repertoires in COVID-19. Some clones are missing from TCRdb's copy, which holds only in-frame ones; the method was immunoSEQ multiplex PCR. Here the sample spans some 40,000 clones, 80% to 95% being singletons. Sequencing was carried out using peripheral blood. The receptors were gathered from a woman over 75 with acute or convalescent COVID-19. Each CDR3 is given with its conserved first and last residue. A D gene is named only where the DNA matches it firmly. Where a row states a size, it is once, few, many or the class of an expanded clone; other rows omit it.

TRBD1 | TRBJ1-1 | - | TRBV5-1 | CASSLAGQGASTEAFF | TGCGCCAGCAGCTTGGCCGGACAGGGGGCGTCCACTGAAGCTTTCTTT
- | TRBJ1-2 | - | TRBV5-1 | CASSPGQNYGYTF | TGCGCCAGCAGCCCTGGACAAAACTATGGCTACACCTTC
TRBD1 | TRBJ1-5 | - | TRBV19 | CASTPDREQPQHF | TGTGCCAGTACCCCGGACAGGGAGCAGCCCCAGCATTTT
- | TRBJ1-1 | - | TRBV11-2 | CASSLAAQWNTEAFF | TGTGCCAGCAGCTTAGCTGCGCAATGGAACACTGAAGCTTTCTTT
- | TRBJ1-1 | few | TRBV5-1 | CASSSTGTLTEAFF | TGCGCCAGCAGCTCCACCGGGACACTCACTGAAGCTTTCTTT
TRBD2 | TRBJ2-3 | - | TRBV5-1 | CASSPAGASTDTQYF | TGCGCCAGCAGTCCAGCGGGGGCCAGCACAGATACGCAGTATTTT
- | TRBJ1-1 | - | TRBV7-2 | CASSLVAGNTEAFF | TGTGCCAGCAGCTTAGTCGCAGGGAACACTGAAGCTTTCTTT
TRBD1 | TRBJ1-2 | - | TRBV7-9 | CASSMPGGPTHGYTF | TGTGCCAGCAGCATGCCAGGGGGCCCAACCCATGGCTACACCTTC
- | TRBJ2-1 | - | TRBV15 | CAISETHSYNEQFF | TGTGCCATTTCCGAGACACACTCCTACAATGAGCAGTTCTTC
- | TRBJ1-1 | - | TRBV9 | CASSVVGEDTEAFF | TGTGCCAGCAGCGTAGTAGGGGAGGACACTGAAGCTTTCTTT
TRBD1 | TRBJ2-1 | - | TRBV5-4 | CASSETGGGYNEQFF | TGTGCCAGCAGCGAGACAGGGGGTGGTTACAATGAGCAGTTCTTC
- | TRBJ2-7 | - | TRBV2 | CASRDPGDEQYF | TGTGCCAGCAGAGACCCAGGGGACGAGCAGTACTTC
- | TRBJ2-6 | - | TRBV18 | CASSPGSSGANVLTF | TGTGCCAGCTCACCAGGGAGCTCTGGGGCCAACGTCCTGACTTTC
TRBD1 | TRBJ1-2 | few | TRBV10-1 | CASSEQGQGPYTF | TGCGCCAGCAGTGAGCAGGGACAGGGTCCCTACACCTTC
- | TRBJ2-2 | - | TRBV7-3 | CASSLGRGNTGELFF | TGTGCCAGCAGCTTAGGGCGGGGAAACACCGGGGAGCTGTTTTTT
TRBD1 | TRBJ1-2 | once | TRBV9 | CASSYQTGDSGYTF | TGTGCCAGCAGCTACCAGACAGGGGATAGTGGCTACACCTTC
- | TRBJ1-2 | - | TRBV3-1/TRBV3-2 | CASSHKGGVVNTF | TGTGCCAGCAGCCACAAAGGAGGGGTGGTAAACACCTTC
- | TRBJ1-4 | - | TRBV4-3 | CASSQDKGGFNEKLFF | TGCGCCAGCAGCCAAGATAAGGGGGGGTTTAATGAAAAACTGTTTTTT
TRBD1 | TRBJ2-6 | once | TRBV18 | CATTRAGGLTGANVLTF | TGTGCCACCACACGGGCAGGGGGCCTTACTGGGGCCAACGTCCTGACTTTC
TRBD1 | TRBJ1-2 | - | TRBV6-6 | CASLLTGTGNYGYTF | TGTGCCAGCCTTTTAACCGGGACAGGGAACTATGGCTACACCTTC